The 2 T cell receptor beta chains reported below all come from one sample, sequenced in a study of T cell changes during pregnancy in multiple sclerosis. Profiled with immunoSEQ multiplex PCR; TCRdb holds only in-frame clones, not every one. This sample has about 69,000 clones, with roughly 90% found just once. Sequenced material: CD4+ T cells from peripheral blood mononuclear cells, taken in the third trimester of pregnancy. These receptors were collected from a female donor in good health, enrolled as a control in a pregnancy study.

The chain couples TRBV2 to TRBJ2-7; 7 bases are shared with TRBD1. The CDR3 is 12 residues long. V gave up 5 bases and J gave up 3 bases; unmatched junction bases: 1. Germline CDR1 reads SNHLY; CDR2 reads FYNNEI. As DNA, the CDR3 is TGTGCCAGCAGTCAGGGGGTCTACGAGCAGTACTTC. Protein: CASSQGVYEQYF.

This rearrangement joins TRBV6-5 to TRBJ1-5, with a possible D match to TRBD1 (6 bases). The CDR3 is 15 amino acids. V lost 2 bases, J lost 7 bases, and 15 bases lay in between. Germline lookup yields CDR1 MNHEY and CDR2 SVGAGI. This chain's CDR3 is CASSYGGAGYQPQHF. The CDR3 coding sequence is TGTGCCAGCAGTTACGGGGGGGCAGGGTACCAGCCCCAGCATTTT.